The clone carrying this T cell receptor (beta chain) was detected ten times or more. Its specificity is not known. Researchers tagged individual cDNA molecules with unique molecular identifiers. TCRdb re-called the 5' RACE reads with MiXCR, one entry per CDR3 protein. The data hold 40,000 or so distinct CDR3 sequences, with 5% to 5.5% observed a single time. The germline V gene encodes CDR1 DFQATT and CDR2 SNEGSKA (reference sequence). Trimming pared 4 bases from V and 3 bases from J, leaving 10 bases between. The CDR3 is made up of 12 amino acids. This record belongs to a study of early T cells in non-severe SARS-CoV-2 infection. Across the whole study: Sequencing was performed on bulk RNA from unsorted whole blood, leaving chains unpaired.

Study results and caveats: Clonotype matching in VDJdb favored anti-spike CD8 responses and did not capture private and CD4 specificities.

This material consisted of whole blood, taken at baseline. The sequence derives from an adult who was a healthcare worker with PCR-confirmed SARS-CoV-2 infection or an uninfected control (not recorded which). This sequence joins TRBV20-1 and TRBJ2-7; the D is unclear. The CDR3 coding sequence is TGCAGTGCTAAGGCAGGATACTACGAGCAGTACTTC. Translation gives CSAKAGYYEQYF.